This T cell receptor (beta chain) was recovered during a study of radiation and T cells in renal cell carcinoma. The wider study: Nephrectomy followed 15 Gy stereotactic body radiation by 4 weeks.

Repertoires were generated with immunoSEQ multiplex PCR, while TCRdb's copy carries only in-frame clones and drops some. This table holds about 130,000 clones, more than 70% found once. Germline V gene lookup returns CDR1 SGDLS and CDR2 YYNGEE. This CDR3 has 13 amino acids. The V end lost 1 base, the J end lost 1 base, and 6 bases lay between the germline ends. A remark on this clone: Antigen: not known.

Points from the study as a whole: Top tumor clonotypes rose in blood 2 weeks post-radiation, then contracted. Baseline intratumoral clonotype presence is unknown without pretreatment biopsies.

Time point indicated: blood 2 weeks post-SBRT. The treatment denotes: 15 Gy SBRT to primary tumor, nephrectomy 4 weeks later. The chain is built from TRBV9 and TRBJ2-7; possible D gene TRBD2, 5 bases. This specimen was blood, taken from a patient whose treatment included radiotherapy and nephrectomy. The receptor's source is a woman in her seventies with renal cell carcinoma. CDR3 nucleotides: TGTGCCAGCAGCGTATCGGGATCCTACGAGCAGTACTTC. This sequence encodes CASSVSGSYEQYF. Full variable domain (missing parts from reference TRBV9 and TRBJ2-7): DSGVTQTPKHLITATGQRVTLRCSPRSGDLSVYWYQQSLDQGLQFLIQYYNGEERAKGNILERFSAQQFPDLHSELNLSSLELGDSALYFCASSVSGSYEQYFGPGTRLTVT.